This TCR beta chain is drawn from a study of T cells in Graves' hyperthyroidism and ophthalmopathy. The TCR beta CDR3 regions underwent amplification using RNA transcripts as the source. TCR CDR3 regions were first amplified by RT-PCR with HTBI primers. TCRdb re-called the multiplex PCR reads through MiXCR, storing one row per CDR3 protein. Of about 200,000 distinct CDR3 sequences in the sample, about 15% were seen once. In this sample, this clonotype turned up many times. CDR1 is MNHNS, CDR2 SASEGT, per germline. Trimming cost V 6 bases and J 4 bases, with 15 bases left between them. The CDR3 is 14 amino acids.

The chain carries TRBV6-1 and TRBJ2-5, with D perhaps matching TRBD2 (6 bases). Sequenced input: blood. This TCR was sampled from a woman between 45 and 65 years old with Graves' hyperthyroidism. The CDR3 protein is CASSGSGVGETQYF. The CDR3, as DNA: TGTGCCAGCAGCGGGTCGGGAGTTGGAGAGACCCAGTACTTC.